The entry that follows covers one T cell receptor beta chain sequence. Its antigen remains undetermined. Nothing much larger sits one base from this clone, and base qualities are not available. This entry comes from a study of cytotoxic CD8 clonotypes in ibrutinib-treated CLL listed by TCRdb under 2021. For the wider study: The cohort included more than 14 treatment-naive and some 10 relapsed/refractory patients; 17 to 18 were IGHV unmutated. Samples at response were collected after a median of about 12 months of treatment, with a range of about 6 to 36 months. An average of about 250,000 productive templates and tens of thousands of productive rearrangements was obtained per sample. Cryopreserved peripheral blood mononuclear cells were obtained prior to treatment, at the time of response, and at either disease progression or sustained remission. Patients were still on ibrutinib when every remission and progressive disease sample was collected. Partial responses were observed in about 24 patients and complete responses in 2; after a median follow-up of 68 months, remission was maintained in around 14 patients and progression was observed in some twelve. Of the approximately 86 people in the trial, 26 had longitudinal samples available.

The goal of deep resolution MiSeq sequencing was a depth between 1 in 1 million and 1 in 200,000 T cells, and coverage averaged 10x per clonotype. The immunoSEQ hsTCRB Kit was used to generate TCR beta libraries. Under the source paper's analysis protocol: ImmunoSEQ Data Assistant and ImmunoSEQ Analyzer were used for data analysis, and V, D and J genes were assigned according to IMGT definitions. Clonality, with values ranging from 0 to 1, was calculated as one minus the normalized Shannon entropy of productive rearrangement frequencies. Public clonotype analysis was restricted to overrepresented clonotypes comprising at least 0.05% of each patient's repertoire. Roughly 12 age-matched healthy donor repertoires from immuneACCESS were used as controls for clonality. Not all clones reach the TCRdb copy of this immuneACCESS table, which keeps in-frame sequences only. Checked studies attribute under half of the gap to unresolved V genes and leave the rest unexplained. V, J and clone size reflect that table, while D and trimming were determined from the DNA. This sample comprises over 120,000 clones, around 80% of them detected only once. The ten largest account for approximately 7.6% of the sample.

V loses 1 base of germline sequence and J loses 0 bases, and the interval between the two ends is 9 bases. The CDR3 goes from the cysteine to the phenylalanine over 15 residues. The kept DNA is CDR3 alone, 45 bases in frame from the first base. From a lookup of the germline V gene, CDR1 and CDR2 are SGHRS and YFSETQ. Summary of the overall study and its limitations: Clonality rose at ibrutinib response, remained stable during sustained remission, and dropped back toward baseline at progression. At baseline, clonality was higher than in age-matched healthy donors and showed a strong correlation with circulating CD8+ T-cell counts. Sampling times were not matched between sustained-remission and progressing patients, and lymph node repertoires were not studied. Public clonotypes were rare and either shrank or stayed stable during treatment, and the rise in clonality at ibrutinib response reflected expansion of private clonotypes.

For TCR beta library preparation, 1.5 to 2.5 micrograms of genomic DNA was extracted from cryopreserved PBMCs. High-throughput TCR beta sequencing was performed on longitudinal blood samples from CLL patients receiving ibrutinib monotherapy. Patients were enrolled in a phase 2 open-label single-center ibrutinib monotherapy trial. This receptor was taken from a human donor with chronic lymphocytic leukemia. The source was PBMCs, collected after 36 months of ibrutinib treatment. The chain links TRBV5-1 with TRBJ2-3, with the D gene uncertain. The DNA sequence reads TGCGCCAGCAGCTTGTGGCATCCTAGCACAGATACGCAGTATTTT. This encodes CASSLWHPSTDTQYF.